Presented here are 25 T cell receptor beta chains from one specimen sequenced in a study of blood T cells in healthy people across ages. It was with a sample-barcoded 5' primer and a J-beta primer mix that a second PCR of roughly 7 to 11 cycles was run. TCRdb recomputed calls from the 5' RACE reads with MiXCR, one row per CDR3 protein. Among more than 800,000 distinct CDR3 sequences, more than 25% were seen once, and the ten largest hold 15% to 20%. The specimen sequenced was blood. The receptors were sampled from a woman aged 80 or over in good health.

Only a few counts were recorded for this clonotype. The gene calls are TRBV3-1 and TRBJ1-4; no clear D gene. This CDR3 spans 14 amino acids. Looked up from germline, CDR1 is LGHDT and CDR2 is YNNKEL (reference sequence). Trimming left V 4 bases short and J 3 bases short, with 9 bases between. The CDR3 here is CASSPPGPNEKLFF. CDR3 nucleotides: TGTGCCAGCAGCCCCCCCGGACCTAATGAAAAACTGTTTTTT. The whole variable domain, filled in from reference TRBV3-1 and TRBJ1-4, reads DTAVSQTPKYLVTQMGNDKSIKCEQNLGHDTMYWYKQDSKKFLKIMFSYNNKELIINETVPNRFSPKSPDKAHLNLHINSLELGDSAVYFCASSPPGPNEKLFFGSGTQLSVL.

The chain is built from TRBV12-3 or TRBV12-4 and TRBJ2-2; no clear D. V dropped 1 base and J dropped 4 bases, with 10 bases sitting between them. This CDR3 contains 15 residues. Here the CDR3 reads CASSLGVTGTGELFF. In DNA, the CDR3 is TGTGCCAGCAGTTTAGGGGTCACGGGCACCGGGGAGCTGTTTTTT.

CDR3 residues: CASSLGLQGRRGNTIYF. The CDR3 nucleotides are TGTGCCAGCAGCTTAGGCCTCCAGGGAAGGCGTGGAAACACCATATATTTT. The V gene is TRBV11-2, the J gene TRBJ1-3; TRBD1 might be the D (5 bases). The germline V gene has CDR1 SGHAT and CDR2 FQNNGV. The CDR3 consists of 17 residues. The V gene lost 1 base and the J gene lost 3 bases, with 16 bases spanning the gap.

There are many counts of this clonotype. This chain uses TRBV29-1 with TRBJ2-1; D tentatively fits TRBD1 or TRBD2 (6 bases each). V lost 6 bases and J 10 bases, leaving 19 bases between the germline ends. Germline V gene sequence: CDR1 SQVTM, CDR2 ANQGSEA. The CDR3 extends over 13 amino acids. The CDR3: CSVRGAARGEQFF. The CDR3 coding sequence is TGCAGCGTGAGGGGGGCGGCGAGGGGGGAGCAGTTCTTC.

This clonotype was detected a few times. The chain joins TRBV2 to TRBJ1-6, with D maybe TRBD1 (6 bases). The germline V gene has CDR1 SNHLY and CDR2 FYNNEI. This CDR3 region has 14 residues. The V and J ends lost 2 bases and 10 bases respectively, with 12 bases between them. The CDR3 DNA sequence: TGTGCCAGCAGTGAATGGGACACCGGGTCACCCCTCCACTTT. Translation: CASSEWDTGSPLHF.

This clonotype was recorded many times. The chain couples TRBV7-2 to TRBJ2-3; 11 nucleotides match TRBD2. Germline V gives CDR1 SGHTA, CDR2 FQGNSA. With V trimmed by 1 base and J by 3 bases, 6 bases remained unmatched. This CDR3 has 17 amino acids. The CDR3 protein is CASSLEASGGRTDTQYF. Here the CDR3 DNA reads TGTGCCAGCAGCTTAGAGGCTAGCGGGGGGCGGACAGATACGCAGTATTTT.

The V and J genes are TRBV5-6 and TRBJ2-3; perhaps TRBD2 as D (6 bases). Deletions cut 3 bases from V and 6 bases from J, with 20 bases between. CDR1 is SGHDT and CDR2 is YYEEEE in the germline V gene. The length of the CDR3 is 16 residues. The CDR3 nucleotides are TGTGCCAGCAGCTCCCTGATGAGGAGGGGCGCGGATACGCAGTATTTT. Translated: CASSSLMRRGADTQYF.

This clonotype appeared a few times. The chain has TRBV18 and TRBJ2-5; TRBD2 agrees at 13 bases. The CDR3 totals 18 residues. Trimming cost V 3 bases and J 4 bases; bases outside gene matches: 11. Germline lookup yields CDR1 KGHSH and CDR2 LQKENI. CDR3 bases: TGTGCCAGCTCACCCCTCGGACTAGCGGGGGTTGTCGGAGAGACCCAGTACTTC. Its protein is CASSPLGLAGVVGETQYF.

With respect to this clonotype: A much larger clone is a single base away; this may be a read error. This chain joins TRBV2 and TRBJ2-1; D is perhaps TRBD1 (6 bases). This CDR3 is built from 15 residues. V lost 4 bases and J 1 base, leaving 11 bases between the germline ends. Germline V lookup: CDR1 SNHLY, CDR2 FYNNEI. CDR3 sequence (DNA): TGTGCCAGCAGTGTATGCCAGGGGTCCTACAATGAGCAGTTCTTC. This encodes CASSVCQGSYNEQFF.

This clonotype was counted between two and nine times. The CDR3 reads CASSPLLGGGASTDTQYF. CDR3 nucleotide sequence: TGTGCCAGCTCACCACTTTTGGGAGGGGGAGCGAGCACAGATACGCAGTATTTT. The V call is TRBV18, the J call TRBJ2-3, with a possible D match to TRBD2 (7 bases). CDR1 is KGHSH, CDR2 LQKENI, per germline. The CDR3 has 18 amino acids. The V end lost 1 base, the J end lost 0 bases, and 17 bases lay between the germline ends.

This clonotype was detected many times. This chain connects TRBV20-1 to TRBJ2-4, with 12 nucleotides matching TRBD1. Trimming at V came to 5 bases and at J to 7 bases, leaving 12 bases not matched to a gene. The CDR3 has 16 amino acids. Germline V lookup: CDR1 DFQATT, CDR2 SNEGSKA (reference sequence). The CDR3 here is CSAPGQGAIGLNIQYF. In DNA, the CDR3 is TGCAGTGCTCCGGGACAGGGGGCGATTGGACTGAACATTCAGTACTTC.

The V gene is TRBV29-1, the J gene TRBJ2-5; 8 nucleotides match TRBD1. Matching the DNA end better, TRBJ2-7 makes the J call doubtful. Germline values: CDR1 SQVTM, CDR2 ANQGSEA. There are 13 residues in the CDR3. The CDR3 DNA is TGCAGCGTCGAGGGAACAGGGGGAAGCGAGCAGTACTTC. Residues: CSVEGTGGSEQYF.

Many counts were recorded for this clonotype. The V call is TRBV5-1, the J call TRBJ2-5, with unresolved D. V dropped 1 base and J dropped 2 bases, with 9 bases sitting between them. Looked up from germline, CDR1 is SGHRS and CDR2 is YFSETQ. This CDR3 is built from 14 residues. DNA of the CDR3: TGCGCCAGCAGCTTGACGTCAATACAAGAGACCCAGTACTTC. Residues: CASSLTSIQETQYF.

This clonotype has a handful of counts. The chain carries TRBV27 and TRBJ2-5; 12 bases map to TRBD1. Matching the DNA end better, TRBJ2-7 makes the J call doubtful. The CDR3 is made up of 16 amino acids. Germline CDR1 and CDR2: MNHEY and SMNVEV (reference sequence). CDR3 nucleotide sequence: TGTGCCAGCAGTCCCCAGGGACAGGGGGCTTACTACGAGCAGTACTTC. This gives the protein CASSPQGQGAYYEQYF.

As to this clonotype: The junction and the germline gene differ at one end; a read error may be behind it. The V and J genes are TRBV6-6 and TRBJ1-2, with 8 bases fitting TRBD1. Germline CDR1 reads MNHNY; CDR2 reads SVGAGI (reference sequence). CDR3 length: 14 amino acids. The CDR3 DNA sequence: TGCGCCAGCAGTTACGAACAGGGGGGTTATGGCTACACCTTC. Protein product: CASSYEQGGYGYTF.

Concerning this clonotype: A much larger clone is a single base away; this may be a read error. J is TRBJ2-3 and V is TRBV5-1, with 9 bases identical to TRBD1. The length of the CDR3 is 14 residues. Germline V gene sequence: CDR1 SGHRS, CDR2 YFSETQ. CDR3: CASRKQGATDAQYF. In DNA, the CDR3 is TGCGCCAGCAGGAAACAGGGGGCCACAGATGCGCAGTATTTT.

At least ten counts were recorded for this clonotype. The chain uses TRBV6-2 or TRBV6-3 and TRBJ2-7; TRBD2 matches at 9 bases. V lost 6 bases, J lost 1 base, and 4 bases stayed unmatched. CDR1 and CDR2 (germline): MNHEY, SVGEGT. The CDR3 has 14 amino acids. The CDR3 reads CASRSGGRSYEQYF. DNA for the CDR3: TGTGCCAGCAGGAGCGGGGGGCGATCCTACGAGCAGTACTTC.

This chain joins TRBV20-1 and TRBJ2-4, with D perhaps matching TRBD2 (6 bases). The germline gives CDR1 DFQATT, CDR2 SNEGSKA (reference sequence). The CDR3 contains 13 residues. The V end was cut by 6 bases, the J end by 6 bases, with 15 bases between. CDR3 amino acids: CSAFSRLGNIQYF. The CDR3 nucleotides are TGCAGTGCCTTCTCGAGACTAGGAAACATTCAGTACTTC.

This clonotype was found many times. The rearrangement joins TRBV29-1 to TRBJ2-3, with TRBD2 matching over 14 bases. This CDR3 has 16 amino acids. J was trimmed by 13 bases and V by 4 bases; bases with no gene match: 16. In germline, CDR1 is SQVTM, CDR2 ANQGSEA. The CDR3, as DNA: TGCAGCGTTGGCGCGGCCGAGACTAGCGGGGGGGCAAAGAAGTATTTT. Translation: CSVGAAETSGGAKKYF.

This clonotype has only a few counts. V and J are TRBV27 and TRBJ2-3; a weak D match, TRBD2 (6 bases). The ends were cut back, 4 bases at V and 0 bases at J, with 14 bases in the middle. Germline V gene data show CDR1 as MNHEY and CDR2 as SMNVEV (reference sequence). The CDR3 covers 16 residues. DNA of the CDR3: TGTGCCAGCAGTTGGGGGACTGGATCTAGCACAGATACGCAGTATTTT. It yields the protein CASSWGTGSSTDTQYF.

Regarding this clonotype: This may be a read error: a much more frequent sequence differs by one nucleotide. V is TRBV5-1 and J is TRBJ2-3; no clear D. The CDR3 runs to 14 residues. Trimming removed 0 bases at V and 3 bases at J, with 8 bases between. Germline CDR1 reads SGHRS; CDR2 reads YFSETQ. The CDR3 loop is CASSLEHPTDTQYF. CDR3 coding DNA: TGCGCCAGCAGCTTGGAACATCCTACAGATACGCAGTATTTT.

J is TRBJ2-2 and V is TRBV7-2; D may be TRBD1 (6 bases). The CDR3 totals 14 residues. CDR1 is SGHTA and CDR2 is FQGNSA in the germline V gene. V lost 2 bases, J lost 6 bases, and 10 bases lay in between. The CDR3 reads CASSLSRGSGELFF. The CDR3 DNA is TGTGCCAGCAGCTTAAGCAGGGGATCCGGGGAGCTGTTTTTT. The complete variable domain, with remaining parts taken from reference TRBV7-2 and TRBJ2-2, reads GAGVSQSPSNKVTEKGKDVELRCDPISGHTALYWYRQSLGQGLEFLIYFQGNSAPDKSGLPSDRFSAERTGGSVSTLTIQRTQQEDSAVYLCASSLSRGSGELFFGEGSRLTVL.

This clonotype was seen only a few times. This chain joins TRBV4-3 and TRBJ1-1; D is ambiguous. Trimming took off 1 base at V and 0 bases at J, with 3 bases between the two ends. Germline CDR1 reads LGHNA; CDR2 reads YSLEER. The CDR3 contains 13 residues. The CDR3 here is CASSQVLNTEAFF. The CDR3 DNA reads as TGCGCCAGCAGCCAAGTCCTGAACACTGAAGCTTTCTTT.

This clonotype came up a few times. The gene calls are TRBV7-9 and TRBJ1-1, with D unresolved. This CDR3 spans 11 amino acids. Germline V gene lookup returns CDR1 SEHNR and CDR2 FQNEAQ (reference sequence). Trimming pared 2 bases from V and 7 bases from J, leaving 5 bases between. The CDR3 coding sequence is TGTGCCAGCAGCTTACTTCGTGAAGCTTTCTTT. This codes for CASSLLREAFF.

Comment on this clonotype: This sequence may be a read error, since a much larger clone differs from it by one base. The chain couples TRBV6-5 to TRBJ1-5; TRBD1 matches 11 bases. The CDR3 extends over 15 amino acids. CDR1 MNHEY and CDR2 SVGAGI come from the germline V gene. CDR3 sequence: CVSRDRGNGNQPQHF. In DNA form, the CDR3 reads TGTGTCAGCCGGGACAGGGGGAACGGCAATCAGCCCCAGCATTTT.